This TCR beta chain was captured by sequencing in a study of cytomegalovirus exposure and HLA in healthy donors. This CDR3 is 12 amino acids long. The V gene's germline CDR1 is SQVTM and CDR2 ANQGSEA. The germline V and J ends were trimmed by 4 bases and 1 base, with 7 bases remaining between them. The PCR employed 60 Vbeta primers together with 13 Jbeta primers. TCRdb's table, derived via immunoSEQ multiplex PCR, lists solely in-frame clones and lacks some. The table has 95,000 to 150,000 clones, over 70% seen once. The sample consisted of PBMCs. The TCR originated in a female donor in good health and CMV-seropositive. The chain employs TRBV29-1 and TRBJ1-1, with a weak D call TRBD1 (6 bases). This chain's CDR3 is CSVGGGNTEAFF. CDR3 coding DNA: TGCAGCGTTGGAGGGGGGAACACTGAAGCTTTCTTT. The whole variable domain, filled in from reference TRBV29-1 and TRBJ1-1, reads SAVISQKPSRDICQRGTSLTIQCQVDSQVTMMFWYRQQPGQSLTLIATANQGSEATYESGFVIDKFPISRPNLTFSTLTVSNMSPEDSSIYLCSVGGGNTEAFFGQGTRLTVV.